This TCR beta chain appears in the sequencing data of a study of vaccination and CD4 T cells after COVID-19. About the research overall: The convalescent population consisted of six males and four females, two of whom were of Hispanic ethnicity. Some control cultures received a CEFX pool, which served as the positive control. Others received an HIV-1 Nef pool or no peptide.

Sequenced with the Oncomine TCR Beta short-read assay was DNA taken from cultured CD4+ T cells. TCRdb processed the PCR reads anew with MiXCR; each CDR3 protein has one entry. The table shows some 15,000 distinct CDR3 sequences, with approximately 55% occurring only once. This sample's treatment: roughly ten-day PBMC culture with coronavirus spike peptide pools or control peptides (ViraFEST assay). As for this clonotype: The antigen is undetermined.

Germline V lookup: CDR1 SQVTM, CDR2 ANQGSEA. The ends were cut back, 6 bases at V and 5 bases at J, with 10 bases in the middle. This CDR3 spans 11 amino acids. This chain connects TRBV29-1 to TRBJ1-1; D unclear. The specimen comprised CD4+ T cells from blood, cultured in vitro, sampled before SARS-CoV-2 vaccination. This TCR derives from a human donor who had recovered from COVID-19. The CDR3 DNA is TGCAGCGTCCCCTTACGAACTGAAGCTTTCTTT. Encoded protein: CSVPLRTEAFF.